Detailed here is one TCR beta chain. The antigen it recognizes is unknown. The sample holds no much larger clone one base away, and base qualities are not on file. Interpreted using the paper, the treatment or condition label stands for: in vitro stimulation with specific CMV peptide epitopes to enrich CMV-specific T cells. Sequences MNHEY (CDR1) and SVGEGT (CDR2) are obtained from the germline V gene. V ends up 6 bases short and J 3 bases short, with an unmatched junction base count of 5. The CDR3 numbers 14 residues from cysteine through valine. Only CDR3 DNA is held: 42 bases, read in frame from base 1. The data are from a study of T cell repertoires in cytomegalovirus infection (dated by TCRdb to about 2019). Concerning the study at large: The peptide stimulations were aimed at well-studied HLA-B-restricted epitopes as well as recently identified HLA-C-restricted CMV epitopes, whose presentation resists viral immunomodulation. Donor HLA type was relevant to the analysis, as public TCR beta signatures indicated carriage of CMV infection together with the matching HLA type. The study at large found these results: In both this cohort and an independent cohort of approximately 350 donors, the cumulative frequency of public TCR beta family members distinguished carriers of CMV infection plus the relevant HLA type. The ex vivo response was dominated by HLA-C-restricted CMV-specific TCR beta clonotypes, and the single most frequent clonotype in two of eight donors was supplied by these HLA-C-restricted clonotypes.

The reads were generated on an Illumina HiSeq 1500. TCRdb redid the processing of the public reads, applying fastp at Q25 and MiXCR, and retained in-frame beta chains. One record per CDR3 amino acid sequence lists the most common genes and DNA. The sample includes around 750,000 distinct CDR3 sequences, with about 33% observed a single time. Of the sample, around an eighth is held by the ten largest clones. The specimen comprised cultured CD8+ T cells from PBMCs, sampled from culture after CMV antigen stimulation. The TCR sequence derives from a human donor in good health (CMV status not recorded). Some clones in this sample may be carry-over from other donors' samples. The chain joins TRBV6-2 or TRBV6-3 to TRBJ2-7; 10 middle bases align to TRBD1. The nucleotide sequence reads TGTGCCAGCAGGACCGGGACAGGGGTCTACGAGCAGTACGTC. Translated, this gives CASRTGTGVYEQYV.